The 30 T cell receptor beta chains below come from one sample, sequenced in a study of T cell changes during pregnancy in multiple sclerosis. Assay used: immunoSEQ multiplex PCR; TCRdb lists only in-frame clones, some missing. This sample has 55,000 to 70,000 clones, with 93% found just once. The sample was CD4+ T cells from peripheral blood mononuclear cells, taken before pregnancy. The receptors were sampled from a female donor with multiple sclerosis, enrolled in a pregnancy study.

This clone was observed a single time. The chain recombines TRBV2 with TRBJ1-1, with D possibly being TRBD1 (6 bases). Per germline, CDR1 SNHLY and CDR2 FYNNEI. The CDR3 is made up of 12 amino acids. With 8 bases removed from V and 5 bases from J, the gap between germline ends came to 12 bases. The CDR3 region is CASARGETEAFF. The CDR3 nucleotides are TGTGCCAGCGCCAGGGGTGAGACTGAAGCTTTCTTT.

V is TRBV6-4 and J is TRBJ2-2, with D unclear. V was pared by 0 bases and J by 1 base, with 3 bases between. This CDR3 is built from 14 residues. Germline CDR1 reads MRHNA; CDR2 reads SNTAGT. The CDR3 here is CASSDSQNTGELFF. The CDR3 DNA sequence: TGTGCCAGCAGTGACTCACAGAACACCGGGGAGCTGTTTTTT.

V gene TRBV4-3 combines with J gene TRBJ2-7; D is perhaps TRBD2 (6 bases). This CDR3 contains 15 residues. V lost 3 bases and J lost 5, with 17 bases in between. CDR1 LGHNA and CDR2 YSLEER come from the germline V gene. CDR3 DNA: TGCGCCAGCAGCCAGGACCTTGGGGGGACCGACGAGCAGTACTTC. It is translated as CASSQDLGGTDEQYF.

The chain links TRBV4-3 to TRBJ2-5; no clear D. The CDR3 has 12 residues. The V gene lost 2 bases and the J gene lost 4 bases, with 5 bases spanning the gap. Germline V gene sequence: CDR1 LGHNA, CDR2 YSLEER. The CDR3 reads CASSQPRETQYF. For the CDR3, the DNA is TGCGCCAGCAGCCAACCTCGAGAGACCCAGTACTTC.

This clone was observed once. The V call is TRBV28, the J call TRBJ1-2; TRBD1 is a possible D gene (5 bases). The CDR3 has 15 amino acids. Germline V CDR1 and CDR2: MDHEN, SYDVKM. Trimming removed 7 bases from V and 8 bases from J, with 23 bases in between. In DNA form, the CDR3 reads TGTGCCAGCATTCCATTCCCGGGACTCTTAAACGGCTACACCTTC. Its translation: CASIPFPGLLNGYTF.

The chain has TRBV28 and TRBJ2-7, with D possibly matching TRBD2 (6 bases). This CDR3 has 16 amino acids. The V gene lost 1 base and the J gene lost 0 bases, with 13 bases spanning the gap. The germline V gene has CDR1 MDHEN and CDR2 SYDVKM. CDR3 in amino acids: CASSLFGAGSSYEQYF. For the CDR3, the DNA is TGTGCCAGCAGTTTATTCGGGGCCGGGAGCTCCTACGAGCAGTACTTC.

The CDR3 nucleotides read TGTGCCAGCTCACCCAGGGGACTAGCGGGAAGCTACGAGCAGTACTTC. Amino acids: CASSPRGLAGSYEQYF. The chain has TRBV18 and TRBJ2-7; 13 nucleotides line up with TRBD2. V shed 3 bases and J 3 bases; nucleotides not matched to a gene: 5. Germline V CDR1 and CDR2: KGHSH, LQKENI. The CDR3 sequence is 16 residues long. Full variable domain (outside the CDR3, taken from reference TRBV18 and TRBJ2-7): NAGVMQNPRHLVRRRGQEARLRCSPMKGHSHVYWYRQLPEEGLKFMVYLQKENIIDESGMPKERFSAEFPKEGPSILRIQQVVRGDSAAYFCASSPRGLAGSYEQYFGPGTRLTVT.

The chain has TRBV14 and TRBJ2-3; TRBD2 matches 11 bases. The germline gives CDR1 SGHDN, CDR2 FVKESK. V gave up 1 base and J gave up 3 bases; unmatched junction bases: 3. The CDR3 covers 16 residues. The CDR3 protein is CASSQVAGGLTDTQYF. The CDR3 DNA reads as TGTGCCAGCAGCCAAGTAGCGGGAGGGTTGACAGATACGCAGTATTTT.

The chain has TRBV7-9 and TRBJ1-4; D is perhaps TRBD1 (6 bases). From germline, CDR1 is SEHNR and CDR2 FQNEAQ (reference sequence). The CDR3 has 14 amino acids. Trimming removed 5 bases from V and 3 bases from J, with 10 bases in between. CDR3 DNA: TGTGCCAGCAGCCTGACAGGAGCTAATGAAAAACTGTTTTTT. Its protein product is CASSLTGANEKLFF.

The V and J genes are TRBV7-3 and TRBJ1-1, with a possible D match to TRBD1 (6 bases). The CDR3 runs to 15 residues. Germline V gene lookup returns CDR1 SGHTA and CDR2 FQGTGA. V gave up 0 bases and J gave up 4 bases, with 12 bases separating them. CDR3 protein: CASSLTAGDSTEAFF. CDR3 DNA: TGTGCCAGCAGCTTAACTGCAGGGGATAGCACTGAAGCTTTCTTT.

A word on this clone: The junction departs from the called germline gene at one end, perhaps through a read error. The rearrangement joins TRBV28 to TRBJ2-7, with D tentatively TRBD2 (5 bases). The CDR3 spans 15 residues. CDR1 MDHEN and CDR2 SYDVKM come from the germline V gene. CDR3 region: CASSNLLGGLLILNF. The CDR3 region has the DNA TGTGCCAGCAGTAACCTCCTGGGCGGGCTACTCATATTAAACTTC.

This rearrangement joins TRBV28 to TRBJ2-1, with 8 bases matching TRBD2. The CDR3 runs 14 residues. V lost 10 bases to trimming and J lost 6 bases; unmatched junction nucleotides: 11. Germline CDR1 is MDHEN and CDR2 is SYDVKM. The chain's CDR3 is CATPSGRLGNEQFF. CDR3 nucleotide sequence: TGTGCCACTCCAAGCGGGAGACTAGGCAATGAGCAGTTCTTC.

The chain carries TRBV5-1 and TRBJ2-6, with 11 nucleotides matching TRBD1. Germline-derived CDR1 and CDR2 are SGHRS and YFSETQ. The CDR3 covers 17 residues. J was trimmed by 5 bases and V by 0 bases; bases with no gene match: 4. The CDR3, as DNA: TGCGCCAGCAGCTTGGGAGGGACAGGGGGAAGGGCCAACGTCCTGACTTTC. It is translated as CASSLGGTGGRANVLTF. Full variable domain (missing parts from reference TRBV5-1 and TRBJ2-6): KAGVTQTPRYLIKTRGQQVTLSCSPISGHRSVSWYQQTPGQGLQFLFEYFSETQRNKGNFPGRFSGRQFSNSRSEMNVSTLELGDSALYLCASSLGGTGGRANVLTFGAGSRLTVL.

The genes are TRBV6-1 and TRBJ1-1; D gene uncertain. Germline assignment: CDR1 MNHNS and CDR2 SASEGT. V was clipped by 5 bases and J by 5 bases, with 12 bases between them. The CDR3 has 13 amino acids. CDR3 coding DNA: TGTGCCAGCAGTCGGGAAATCTGGACTGAAGCTTTCTTT. Its translation is CASSREIWTEAFF.

In DNA form, the CDR3 reads TGTGCCAGCAGCTTATTCCGGGAGGCTGGGGCCAACGTCCTGACTTTC. It yields the protein CASSLFREAGANVLTF. The gene calls are TRBV7-6 and TRBJ2-6; 7 bases agree with TRBD2. The CDR3 totals 16 residues. Germline assignment: CDR1 SGHVS and CDR2 FNYEAQ. V lost 2 bases and J lost 2; bases outside the gene matches: 3.

The rearrangement uses TRBV19 and TRBJ2-2, with D perhaps matching TRBD1 (5 bases). The CDR3 has 13 residues. In germline, CDR1 is LNHDA, CDR2 SQIVND (reference sequence). V was pared by 9 bases and J by 1 base, with 9 bases between. The CDR3 region has the DNA TGTGCCAGCGGCACAGGGAACACCGGGGAGCTGTTTTTT. Translating gives CASGTGNTGELFF.

This chain joins TRBV9 and TRBJ2-3, with 14 bases matching TRBD2. This CDR3 region has 16 residues. The germline V gene encodes CDR1 SGDLS and CDR2 YYNGEE. V dropped 4 bases and J dropped 3; count of bases not matched to a gene: 4. CDR3 coding DNA: TGTGCCAGCAGCCCCGGGACTAGCGGGAGAACAGATACGCAGTATTTT. It translates to CASSPGTSGRTDTQYF.

This chain links TRBV11-3 with TRBJ2-3; 9 bases are a match to TRBD1. Unmatched junction bases numbered 8, after V lost 5 bases and J lost 5 bases. The length of the CDR3 is 15 residues. Germline lookup yields CDR1 SGHNT and CDR2 YENEEA. The CDR3 DNA sequence: TGTGCCAGCAGCCCCCGAGACAGGGGGAAAGATACGCAGTATTTT. It is translated as CASSPRDRGKDTQYF.

The gene calls are TRBV15 and TRBJ2-5, with TRBD2 as a possible D gene (6 bases). The V gene's germline CDR1 is LNHNV and CDR2 YYDKDF (reference sequence). The CDR3 consists of 15 residues. V lost 1 base, J lost 1 base, and 10 bases lay in between. CDR3 coding DNA: TGTGCCACCAGCAGAGCGTCGACTAGCCAAGAGACCCAGTACTTC. It translates to CATSRASTSQETQYF. Combining the CDR3 with reference TRBV15 and TRBJ2-5 gives the whole variable domain DAMVIQNPRYQVTQFGKPVTLSCSQTLNHNVMYWYQQKSSQAPKLLFHYYDKDFNNEADTPDNFQSRRPNTSFCFLDIRSPGLGDTAMYLCATSRASTSQETQYFGPGTRLLVL.

The chain carries TRBV19 and TRBJ2-7, with a tentative D call TRBD1 (5 bases). Trimming took 2 bases from V and 0 from J, leaving 11 bases between them. This CDR3 has 15 amino acids. The V gene's germline CDR1 is LNHDA and CDR2 SQIVND (reference sequence). The CDR3 DNA sequence: TGTGCCAGTAGTATACAGGGAAAGGGCTCCTACGAGCAGTACTTC. Translating it yields CASSIQGKGSYEQYF.

The chain has TRBV5-1 and TRBJ1-3, with 9 positions matching TRBD1. The CDR3 length is 17 residues. Germline V lookup: CDR1 SGHRS, CDR2 YFSETQ. The V segment lost 0 bases and the J segment 3 bases; nucleotides outside the gene matches: 7. The CDR3 region has the DNA TGCGCCAGCAGCTTGGCCATCGGGGGACAGGGTGGAAACACCATATATTTT. This codes for CASSLAIGGQGGNTIYF.

V and J are TRBV5-8 and TRBJ2-5; 10 positions match TRBD2. CDR1 and CDR2 from the germline V gene are SGHTS and YDEGEE. J gave up 2 bases and V 9 bases, and 10 bases lay outside the gene matches. This CDR3 comprises 15 residues. CDR3: CANGASGRRQETQYF. The CDR3 DNA follows: TGTGCCAACGGGGCTAGCGGGAGAAGACAAGAGACCCAGTACTTC.

V usage is TRBV9 and J usage is TRBJ2-5; 9 bases match TRBD2. Germline loops: CDR1 SGDLS, CDR2 YYNGEE. V dropped 0 bases and J dropped 4; count of bases not matched to a gene: 13. The CDR3 has 18 amino acids. This CDR3 reads CASSVGMSWASGTETQYF. The CDR3 coding sequence is TGTGCCAGCAGCGTAGGAATGTCTTGGGCTAGCGGGACAGAGACCCAGTACTTC.

The table lists this clone with a count of one. This rearrangement joins TRBV19 to TRBJ2-7; TRBD1 matches at 10 bases. J was trimmed by 1 base and V by 3 bases; bases with no gene match: 3. Germline values: CDR1 LNHDA, CDR2 SQIVND (reference sequence). The CDR3 is 15 residues long. CDR3 DNA sequence: TGTGCCAGTAGTATTTTGGGACAGGGGTCCTACGAGCAGTACTTC. The encoded protein is CASSILGQGSYEQYF.

The J gene is TRBJ1-2, the V gene TRBV6-1; 8 nucleotides agree with TRBD1. In germline, CDR1 is MNHNS, CDR2 SASEGT. This CDR3 comprises 15 residues. V was pared by 3 bases and J by 3 bases, with 6 bases of the junction left unmatched. The CDR3 nucleotides read TGTGCCAGCAGTGATTTTCAGGGGGCTTACTATGGCTACACCTTC. Protein sequence: CASSDFQGAYYGYTF.

The chain is built from TRBV6-5 and TRBJ2-7, with a weak D call TRBD1 (6 bases). The CDR3 consists of 13 residues. The germline V gene has CDR1 MNHEY and CDR2 SVGAGI. V dropped 5 bases and J dropped 3 bases, with 11 bases sitting between them. In DNA form, the CDR3 reads TGTGCCAGCAGTGTAGACAGGCTCTACGAGCAGTACTTC. Protein: CASSVDRLYEQYF.

The rearrangement joins TRBV2 to TRBJ2-1; TRBD2 aligns across 11 bases. The CDR3 contains 13 residues. Per the germline V gene, CDR1 is SNHLY and CDR2 is FYNNEI. The V and J ends lost 8 bases and 5 bases, in that order; junction bases with no gene match: 2. The CDR3 region is CASGGLADNEQFF. The CDR3 DNA reads as TGTGCCAGCGGGGGACTAGCGGACAATGAGCAGTTCTTC.

The chain couples TRBV7-2 to TRBJ2-1; D is possibly TRBD2 (5 bases). The V gene lost 4 bases and the J gene lost 4 bases, with 14 bases spanning the gap. CDR1 and CDR2 (germline): SGHTA, FQGNSA. This CDR3 is built from 15 residues. CDR3 in amino acids: CASSSTFDYYNEQFF. The CDR3, as DNA: TGTGCCAGCAGCTCGACCTTCGACTATTACAATGAGCAGTTCTTC.

This clone has a single count. The chain employs TRBV7-2 and TRBJ2-3; a possible D gene is TRBD2 (6 bases). There are 18 residues in the CDR3. Germline loops: CDR1 SGHTA, CDR2 FQGNSA. V lost 1 base and J 0 bases, leaving 17 bases between the germline ends. The CDR3 sequence: CASSLGVGGGSSTDTQYF. The CDR3 nucleotides read TGTGCCAGCAGCTTAGGGGTCGGGGGAGGATCCAGCACAGATACGCAGTATTTT. Complete variable domain (other parts from reference TRBV7-2 and TRBJ2-3): GAGVSQSPSNKVTEKGKDVELRCDPISGHTALYWYRQSLGQGLEFLIYFQGNSAPDKSGLPSDRFSAERTGGSVSTLTIQRTQQEDSAVYLCASSLGVGGGSSTDTQYFGPGTRLTVL.

This chain connects TRBV4-2 to TRBJ2-1; 12 bases align to TRBD1. V gave up 0 bases and J gave up 5 bases; unmatched junction bases: 8. Germline values: CDR1 LGHNA, CDR2 YNFKEQ. CDR3 length equals 18 residues. The CDR3: CASSQDSRDRGQNNEQFF. The CDR3 DNA reads as TGTGCCAGCAGCCAAGATAGTCGGGACAGGGGGCAAAACAATGAGCAGTTCTTC.